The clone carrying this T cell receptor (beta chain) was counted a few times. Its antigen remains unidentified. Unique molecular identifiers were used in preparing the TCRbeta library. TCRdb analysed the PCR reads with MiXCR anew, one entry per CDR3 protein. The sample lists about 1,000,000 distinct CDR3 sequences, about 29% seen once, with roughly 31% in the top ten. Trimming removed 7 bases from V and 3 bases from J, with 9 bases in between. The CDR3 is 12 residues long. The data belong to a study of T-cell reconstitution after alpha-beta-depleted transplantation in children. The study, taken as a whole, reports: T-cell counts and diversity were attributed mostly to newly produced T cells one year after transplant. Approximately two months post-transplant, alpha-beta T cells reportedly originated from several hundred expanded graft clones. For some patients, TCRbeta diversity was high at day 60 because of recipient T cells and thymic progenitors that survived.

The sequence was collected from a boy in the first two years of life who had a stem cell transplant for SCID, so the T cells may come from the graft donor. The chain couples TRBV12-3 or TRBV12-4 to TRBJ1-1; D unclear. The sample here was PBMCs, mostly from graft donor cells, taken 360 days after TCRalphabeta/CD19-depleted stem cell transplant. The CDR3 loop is CASTITYTEAFF. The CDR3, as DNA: TGTGCCAGCACCATCACGTACACTGAAGCTTTCTTT.